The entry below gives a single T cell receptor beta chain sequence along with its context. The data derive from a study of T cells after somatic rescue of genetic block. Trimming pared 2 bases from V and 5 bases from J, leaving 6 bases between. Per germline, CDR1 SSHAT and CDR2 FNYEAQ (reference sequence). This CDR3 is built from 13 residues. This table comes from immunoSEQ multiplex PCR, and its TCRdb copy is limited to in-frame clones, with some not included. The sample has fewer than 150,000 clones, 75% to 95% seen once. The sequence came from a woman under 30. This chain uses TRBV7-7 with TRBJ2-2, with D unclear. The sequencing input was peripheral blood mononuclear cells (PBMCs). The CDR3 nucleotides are TGTGCCAGCAGCTTAAGGTTGACCGGGGAGCTGTTTTTT. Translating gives CASSLRLTGELFF.